The 24 T cell receptor beta chains below were found in one sample sequenced in a study of radiotherapy plus CTLA-4 blockade in lung cancer. Sequencing used immunoSEQ multiplex PCR; TCRdb keeps in-frame clones, though not all of them. The data contain around 90,000 clones, 83% of them singletons. The specimen comprised peripheral blood, sampled from a patient treated with radiotherapy plus ipilimumab. The receptors derive from a human donor with non-small cell lung cancer who had stable disease on radiotherapy plus ipilimumab.

V is TRBV19 and J is TRBJ1-1, with D possibly being TRBD1 (6 bases). This CDR3 is 13 amino acids long. The germline V and J ends were trimmed by 3 bases and 5 bases, with 10 bases remaining between them. Germline values: CDR1 LNHDA, CDR2 SQIVND (reference sequence). DNA of the CDR3: TGTGCCAGTAGTATTGGGAGGGGGACTGAAGCTTTCTTT. Residues: CASSIGRGTEAFF.

The genes are TRBV2 and TRBJ1-2, with D hard to call. Deletions cut 6 bases from V and 3 bases from J, with 11 bases between. This CDR3 has 13 residues. Germline-derived CDR1 and CDR2 are SNHLY and FYNNEI. The CDR3 bases are TGTGCCAGCAGAGCCTCAGTAGACTATGGCTACACCTTC. This sequence encodes CASRASVDYGYTF.

The chain recombines TRBV28 with TRBJ1-5; D may be TRBD1 (5 bases). This CDR3 spans 12 amino acids. V lost 1 base to trimming and J lost 11 bases, with 9 bases between them. CDR1 and CDR2 (germline): MDHEN, SYDVKM. The DNA for the CDR3 is TGTGCCAGCAGTTTATCTCGGGGGGCCCAGCATTTT. Encoded protein: CASSLSRGAQHF.

The gene calls are TRBV5-6 and TRBJ2-5, with D possibly matching TRBD1 (6 bases). V dropped 0 bases and J dropped 2 bases, with 14 bases sitting between them. The CDR3 has 16 residues. Germline CDR1 is SGHDT and CDR2 is YYEEEE. In DNA form, the CDR3 reads TGTGCCAGCAGCTTGGAACAGGGTTTGGGACAAGAGACCCAGTACTTC. It specifies CASSLEQGLGQETQYF.

The table lists this clone with a count of one. This chain connects TRBV28 to TRBJ1-3, with D possibly TRBD1 on 6 matching bases. In germline, CDR1 is MDHEN, CDR2 SYDVKM. The CDR3 length is 16 residues. V lost 8 bases and J lost 0, with 17 bases in between. In DNA form, the CDR3 reads TGTGCCAGCGGGGAGTGGACAGAGAGCTCTGGAAACACCATATATTTT. It is translated as CASGEWTESSGNTIYF.

V and J are TRBV19 and TRBJ2-7; D is undetermined. Per germline, CDR1 LNHDA and CDR2 SQIVND (reference sequence). This CDR3 has 15 residues. Trimming shortened V by 5 bases and J by 4 bases, and 18 bases separated the two germline ends. CDR3 coding DNA: TGTGCCAGTAGTCCCGAACCGGCAGCTACTTACGAGCAGTACTTC. Translation: CASSPEPAATYEQYF.

In its sample, this clone was seen once. The V and J genes are TRBV9 and TRBJ2-7; D might be TRBD1 (6 bases). V lost 2 bases to trimming and J lost 2 bases, with 11 bases between them. Germline CDR1 SGDLS, CDR2 YYNGEE. CDR3 length: 14 amino acids. The CDR3 loop reads CASSVRQEPYEQYF. The DNA of the CDR3 is TGTGCCAGCAGCGTCCGACAGGAGCCCTACGAGCAGTACTTC.

Turning to this clone: Distinct nucleotide sequences in the sample also encode this CDR3. J is TRBJ1-1 and V is TRBV4-1; D unresolved. CDR3 length equals 11 residues. Germline loops: CDR1 MGHRA, CDR2 YSYEKL. V lost 8 bases and J lost 3, with 7 bases in between. The CDR3 sequence: CASRRDTEAFF. The CDR3 region has the DNA TGCGCCAGCCGACGGGACACTGAAGCTTTCTTT.

This clone has only one observation. In DNA, the CDR3 is TGTGCCAGCAGTCCTCTAGCGGCCAGAGATACGCAGTATTTT. Amino acid sequence: CASSPLAARDTQYF. The rearrangement links TRBV7-9 to TRBJ2-3, with TRBD2 matching 7 bases. Losses at the gene ends were 6 bases for V and 5 bases for J; bases not matched to a gene: 8. The CDR3 runs to 14 residues. The germline V gene has CDR1 SEHNR and CDR2 FQNEAQ (reference sequence).

This clone was observed once. The rearrangement joins TRBV2 to TRBJ1-5; no reliable D call. V dropped 4 bases and J dropped 2 bases, with 9 bases sitting between them. Germline-derived CDR1 and CDR2 are SNHLY and FYNNEI. The CDR3 runs to 14 residues. The CDR3 DNA sequence: TGTGCCAGCAGTGTGGCAGGTGGCAATCAGCCCCAGCATTTT. It specifies CASSVAGGNQPQHF.

The CDR3 nucleotides read TGTGCCAGCTCACCAGTTCTGAACACTGAAGCTTTCTTT. Translated: CASSPVLNTEAFF. The V call is TRBV18, the J call TRBJ1-1; no clear D. This CDR3 has 13 amino acids. V lost 2 bases to trimming and J lost 0 bases, with 4 bases between them. Germline values: CDR1 KGHSH, CDR2 LQKENI.

V and J are TRBV11-2 and TRBJ2-3, with 9 bases aligning to TRBD1. V shed 10 bases, J shed 3 bases, and the junction held 5 bases outside the gene matches. Germline CDR1 is SGHAT and CDR2 is FQNNGV. CDR3 size: 13 residues. CDR3 residues: CATSGQGTDTQYF. CDR3 sequence (DNA): TGTGCCACCTCAGGACAGGGGACAGATACGCAGTATTTT.

The V gene is TRBV7-8, the J gene TRBJ2-2; D may be TRBD2 (5 bases). This CDR3 is built from 14 residues. Trimming took 5 bases from V and 7 from J, leaving 14 bases between them. Germline V lookup: CDR1 SGHVS, CDR2 FQNEAQ. The CDR3 DNA reads TGTGCCAGCAGCGCAGGACTTGAGCACGGGGAGCTGTTTTTT. It translates to CASSAGLEHGELFF.

The chain joins TRBV15 to TRBJ2-5, with D possibly called TRBD1 or TRBD2 (6 bases each). There are 15 residues in the CDR3. CDR1 and CDR2 (germline): LNHNV, YYDKDF (reference sequence). Trimming took 1 base from V and 5 from J, leaving 14 bases between them. The CDR3 DNA sequence: TGTGCCACCAGCAGAGGGTGGGGGGCGTCGGAGACCCAGTACTTC. Its protein is CATSRGWGASETQYF.

This chain connects TRBV28 to TRBJ1-5; 7 bases are shared with TRBD1. Trimming removed 5 bases from V and 5 bases from J; junction bases left unmatched: 15. The CDR3 contains 17 residues. Germline CDR1 reads MDHEN; CDR2 reads SYDVKM. CDR3 DNA: TGTGCCAGCAGTCTAATCTACAGGGGCAAATGGGATCAGCCCCAGCATTTT. Amino acids: CASSLIYRGKWDQPQHF.

This chain uses TRBV18 with TRBJ1-3; D is perhaps TRBD1 (6 bases). CDR3 length equals 15 residues. Per germline, CDR1 KGHSH and CDR2 LQKENI. V was pared by 0 bases and J by 4 bases, with 10 bases between. The CDR3: CASSPPTQGGNTIYF. In DNA form, the CDR3 reads TGTGCCAGCTCACCACCGACACAGGGCGGAAACACCATATATTTT.

In its sample, this clone was seen once. The V gene is TRBV28, the J gene TRBJ2-5, with TRBD1 matching 9 bases. The DNA end is more similar to TRBJ2-7, so the J call may be wrong. CDR1 is MDHEN and CDR2 is SYDVKM in the germline V gene. The CDR3 loop spans 15 amino acids. The CDR3 region has the DNA TGTGCCAGCAGTTCTGCCGGGACAGGGAGTTACGAGCAGTACTTC. Translated, it gives CASSSAGTGSYEQYF.

This chain connects TRBV19 to TRBJ1-5, with a tentative D call TRBD1 (5 bases). This CDR3 region has 14 residues. From germline, CDR1 is LNHDA and CDR2 SQIVND (reference sequence). V lost 4 bases and J 0 bases, leaving 7 bases between the germline ends. DNA for the CDR3: TGTGCCAGTAGTACAGGGAATAGCAATCAGCCCCAGCATTTT. The encoded protein is CASSTGNSNQPQHF.

This clone occurred a few times. The CDR3 reads CASSQDRGGNEQFF. DNA of the CDR3: TGCGCCAGCAGCCAAGATCGAGGGGGGAATGAGCAGTTCTTC. The V gene is TRBV4-1, the J gene TRBJ2-1, with D perhaps being TRBD1 or TRBD2 (6 bases each). Per germline, CDR1 MGHRA and CDR2 YSYEKL. V lost 0 bases and J lost 7, with 10 bases in between. The CDR3 is 14 amino acids.

V usage is TRBV6-1 and J usage is TRBJ2-1; D ambiguous. The CDR3 spans 13 residues. Per germline, CDR1 MNHNS and CDR2 SASEGT. With 3 bases removed from V and 6 bases from J, the gap between germline ends came to 9 bases. The CDR3 coding sequence is TGTGCCAGCAGTGAGAAGGAAAGCAATGAGCAGTTCTTC. Translating gives CASSEKESNEQFF.

The V gene is TRBV7-3, the J gene TRBJ2-1; 11 bases are a match to TRBD2. The CDR3 has 14 amino acids. Unmatched junction bases numbered 1, after V lost 2 bases and J lost 7 bases. Germline V gene lookup returns CDR1 SGHTA and CDR2 FQGTGA. CDR3 sequence reads: CASSLASGRNEQFF. As DNA, the CDR3 is TGTGCCAGCAGCTTAGCTAGCGGGAGGAATGAGCAGTTCTTC. Full variable domain (outside the CDR3, taken from reference TRBV7-3 and TRBJ2-1): GAGVSQTPSNKVTEKGKYVELRCDPISGHTALYWYRQSLGQGPEFLIYFQGTGAADDSGLPNDRFFAVRPEGSVSTLKIQRTERGDSAVYLCASSLASGRNEQFFGPGTRLTVL.

The DNA for the CDR3 is TGTGCCAGCAGTTTCTCCAGGGGCTCCTACGAGCAGTACTTC. This encodes CASSFSRGSYEQYF. This rearrangement joins TRBV28 to TRBJ2-7; possible D gene TRBD1, 6 bases. This CDR3 has 14 amino acids. Germline loops: CDR1 MDHEN, CDR2 SYDVKM. V gave up 3 bases and J gave up 0 bases, with 9 bases separating them.

The rearrangement uses TRBV10-3 and TRBJ2-5; 12 nucleotides agree with TRBD1. V was pared by 5 bases and J by 5 bases, with 9 bases of the junction left unmatched. Germline values: CDR1 ENHRY, CDR2 SYGVKD. The CDR3 runs to 16 residues. CDR3 protein: CAISPSGTGGAETQYF. The CDR3 DNA is TGTGCCATCAGTCCGTCCGGGACAGGGGGCGCCGAGACCCAGTACTTC.

This clone was observed once. The chain recombines TRBV5-3 with TRBJ2-5; 9 positions agree with TRBD1. TRBV5-3 belongs to the ORF category, with a function that is uncertain. The CDR3 covers 15 residues. V was pared by 5 bases and J by 5 bases, with 10 bases of the junction left unmatched. CDR3 DNA: TGTGCCAGAAGGACCGTACAGGGGGCGAGGGAGACCCAGTACTTC. Amino acids: CARRTVQGARETQYF.